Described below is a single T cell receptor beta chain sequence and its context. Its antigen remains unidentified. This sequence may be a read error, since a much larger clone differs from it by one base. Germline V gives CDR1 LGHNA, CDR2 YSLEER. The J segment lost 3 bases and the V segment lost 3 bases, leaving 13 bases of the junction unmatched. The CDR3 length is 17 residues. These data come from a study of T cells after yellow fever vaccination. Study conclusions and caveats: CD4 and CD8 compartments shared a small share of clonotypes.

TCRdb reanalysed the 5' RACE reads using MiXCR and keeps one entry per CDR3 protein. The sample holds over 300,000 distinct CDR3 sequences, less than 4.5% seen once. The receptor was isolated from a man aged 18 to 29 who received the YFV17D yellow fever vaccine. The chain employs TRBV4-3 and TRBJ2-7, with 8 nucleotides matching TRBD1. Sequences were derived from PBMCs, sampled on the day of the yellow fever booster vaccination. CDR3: CASSQYGGTGGIYEQYF. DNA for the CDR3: TGCGCCAGCAGCCAGTATGGAGGGACAGGCGGCATCTACGAGCAGTACTTC.